These 22 T cell receptor beta chains were sequenced from one sample in a study of kidney transplant recipient with SARS-CoV-2 infection. TCRdb recomputed calls from the reads with MiXCR, one row per CDR3 protein. The repertoire includes under 250,000 distinct CDR3 sequences, more than 25% of them detected once, and under 7.5% sits in the top ten. Here the sequenced sample was a blood sample, taken at baseline and between days 110 and 120 from a kidney transplant recipient. The source is a male patient aged 30 to 40 who had COVID-19 and was a kidney transplant recipient. Some T cells could come from the graft donor.

This clonotype was detected once. This may arise from a read error, as a much more abundant clone is one base away. The V and J genes are TRBV6-5 and TRBJ1-5, with TRBD1 matching 9 bases. Germline trimming cut 8 bases from V and 7 bases from J; bases unmatched to any gene: 9. CDR3 length equals 14 residues. Germline lookup yields CDR1 MNHEY and CDR2 SVGAGI. CDR3 in amino acids: CASGRGQGLQPQHF. CDR3 nucleotides: TGTGCCAGCGGGAGGGGACAGGGCCTGCAGCCCCAGCATTTT.

This clonotype was counted a few times. The chain uses TRBV2 and TRBJ1-1, with 7 bases lining up with TRBD1. Germline loops: CDR1 SNHLY, CDR2 FYNNEI. This CDR3 region has 15 residues. After removal of 8 bases from V and 1 base from J, the junction contained 10 bases not matched to a gene. CDR3 nucleotides: TGTGCCAGCCTTGTTAGGGGGCTGGCGAACACTGAAGCTTTCTTT. The encoded protein is CASLVRGLANTEAFF.

This clonotype has a count of ten or more. The CDR3 sequence: CASSHSPQGSRGYTF. The CDR3 DNA sequence: TGTGCCAGCAGCCACTCACCACAGGGGAGCCGTGGCTACACCTTC. This chain connects TRBV14 to TRBJ1-2; 7 nucleotides align to TRBD1. J lost 7 bases, V lost 3 bases, and 11 bases had no gene match. This CDR3 is built from 15 residues. Germline V gene data show CDR1 as SGHDN and CDR2 as FVKESK.

This clonotype was picked up one time. This chain uses TRBV3-1 with TRBJ1-1, with D uncertain. Germline lookup yields CDR1 LGHDT and CDR2 YNNKEL (reference sequence). V dropped 5 bases and J dropped 4 bases, with 23 bases sitting between them. CDR3 length: 17 residues. The CDR3 DNA sequence: TGTGCCAGCAGCACCTATCATCCCACTTCAATTCGCACTGAAGCTTTCTTT. Its protein product is CASSTYHPTSIRTEAFF.

The sample holds one count of this clonotype. A single base separates this from a much larger clone, so it may be a read error. This chain connects TRBV12-3 or TRBV12-4 to TRBJ2-5; 9 bases match TRBD1. The junction had 12 bases not matched to a gene; V was cut back by 11 bases and J by 2 bases. This CDR3 region has 15 residues. The CDR3: CAATPGQGNQETQYF. The DNA of the CDR3 is TGTGCCGCTACTCCCGGACAGGGGAATCAAGAGACCCAGTACTTC.

As for this clonotype: A read error is possible here, since a much larger clone lies one base away. The chain uses TRBV20-1 and TRBJ1-5, with 10 positions matching TRBD1. This CDR3 has 16 amino acids. CDR1 is DFQATT, CDR2 SNEGSKA, per germline (reference sequence). This chain's CDR3 is CSAVRWDRGNNRPQHF. The CDR3 region has the DNA TGCAGTGCAGTTAGGTGGGACAGGGGTAACAATCGGCCCCAGCATTTT.

Worth noting for this clonotype: This sequence may be a read error, since a much larger clone differs from it by one base. The CDR3 region is CASTPGTSYEQCF. The CDR3 DNA reads as TGTGCCAGCACTCCAGGGACCTCCTACGAGCAGTGCTTC. This sequence joins TRBV2 and TRBJ2-7; either TRBD1 or TRBD2 may supply D (5 bases each). Germline V gene data show CDR1 as SNHLY and CDR2 as FYNNEI. The CDR3 contains 13 residues. Supplemented by reference TRBV2 and TRBJ2-7, the full variable domain reads EPEVTQTPSHQVTQMGQEVILRCVPISNHLYFYWYRQILGQKVEFLVSFYNNEISEKSEIFDDQFSVERPDGSNFTLKIRSTKLEDSAMYFCASTPGTSYEQCFGPGTRLTVT.

This clonotype has at least ten counts. The genes are TRBV9 and TRBJ2-7, with 9 bases that match TRBD1. V was clipped by 0 bases and J by 2 bases; unmatched bases: 6. The V gene's germline CDR1 is SGDLS and CDR2 YYNGEE. The CDR3 contains 16 residues. CDR3 coding DNA: TGTGCCAGCAGCGTAGTAGGGACAGGGACCACCTACGAGCAGTACTTC. This gives the protein CASSVVGTGTTYEQYF.

In its sample, this clonotype was seen many times. The chain joins TRBV6-2 or TRBV6-3 to TRBJ1-2; unclear D gene. CDR3 length: 17 residues. The V gene lost 4 bases and the J gene lost 4 bases, with 22 bases spanning the gap. Per germline, CDR1 MNHEY and CDR2 SVGEGT. Written as DNA, the CDR3 is TGTGCCAGCAGTTGCATGTTCTGCATCGGAAAGACCTATGGCTACACCTTC. The encoded protein is CASSCMFCIGKTYGYTF.

A remark on this clonotype: A clone one base away is much larger, so this may be a read error. This sequence joins TRBV6-5 and TRBJ2-7, with 7 bases aligning to TRBD2. The germline V gene has CDR1 MNHEY and CDR2 SVGAGI. The CDR3 extends over 14 amino acids. With 9 bases clipped from V and 2 bases from J, the junction kept 10 bases outside the gene matches. The CDR3, as DNA: TGTGCCAGACCTTCGGGAGGAGAAGCCTACGAGCAGTACTTC. Its protein product is CARPSGGEAYEQYF.

This clonotype showed up many times. The CDR3 loop is CASSLGTGDGNTEAFF. The CDR3, as DNA: TGTGCCAGCAGCCTCGGGACAGGGGATGGGAACACTGAAGCTTTCTTT. V is TRBV6-6 and J is TRBJ1-1; TRBD1 agrees at 10 bases. This CDR3 has 16 residues. Germline CDR1 is MNHNY and CDR2 is SVGAGI (reference sequence). Trimming took 6 bases from V and 1 from J; bases not matched to a gene: 8.

For this clonotype: One base away lies a much larger clone, so this may be a sequencing read error. The chain couples TRBV7-4 to TRBJ1-2; no clear D gene. V lost 4 bases and J lost 4, with 22 bases in between. From germline, CDR1 is SGHVT and CDR2 SQSDAQ. The CDR3 extends over 17 amino acids. CDR3 loop: CASSSQTSARKTYGYTF. Here the CDR3 DNA reads TGTGCCAGCAGCTCCCAGACTTCAGCTCGAAAGACCTATGGCTACACCTTC.

In the case of this clonotype: Since a much larger clone is just one base distant, this may be a read error. This rearrangement joins TRBV6-6 to TRBJ2-1; a weak D match, TRBD2 (5 bases). The CDR3 contains 15 residues. Germline V lookup: CDR1 MNHNY, CDR2 SVGAGI (reference sequence). In nucleotides, the CDR3 is TGTGCCAGCAGTTACTCGAACCTAGTGGCTGGGGAGCGGTTCTTC. This codes for CASSYSNLVAGERFF.

This clonotype was seen at least ten times. The chain has TRBV6-6 and TRBJ1-2; possibly TRBD1 for D (5 bases). V shed 5 bases and J shed 4 bases, with 23 bases lying between them. The germline V gene has CDR1 MNHNY and CDR2 SVGAGI (reference sequence). The CDR3 covers 17 residues. CDR3 nucleotide sequence: TGTGCCAGCAGTGGTCACACAGGTGGGAGAAAGACCTATGGCTACACCTTC. It is translated as CASSGHTGGRKTYGYTF.

For this clonotype: A clone one base away is much larger, so this may be a read error. The chain couples TRBV7-9 to TRBJ1-1; D call uncertain. The CDR3 spans 12 residues. The germline gives CDR1 SEHNR, CDR2 FQNEAQ (reference sequence). CDR3 protein: CTSSLASGEAFF. The CDR3 region has the DNA TGTACCAGCAGCTTAGCCTCAGGTGAAGCTTTCTTT. Filled out from reference TRBV7-9 and TRBJ1-1, the complete variable domain reads DTGVSQNPRHKITKRGQNVTFRCDPISEHNRLYWYRQTLGQGPEFLTYFQNEAQLEKSRLLSDRFSAERPKGSFSTLEIQRTEQGDSAMYLCTSSLASGEAFFGQGTRLTVV.

This clonotype was recorded many times. The gene calls are TRBV7-6 and TRBJ1-1; D possibly corresponds to TRBD1 (5 bases). The CDR3 consists of 13 residues. Germline lookup yields CDR1 SGHVS and CDR2 FNYEAQ. Trimming shortened V by 5 bases and J by 3 bases, and 10 bases separated the two germline ends. CDR3 sequence (DNA): TGTGCCAGCAGCCACGGGGGATACACTGAAGCTTTCTTT. Amino acid sequence: CASSHGGYTEAFF.

This clonotype occurred many times. V gene TRBV9 combines with J gene TRBJ1-3, with D perhaps matching TRBD1 (5 bases). The CDR3 totals 14 residues. Germline lookup yields CDR1 SGDLS and CDR2 YYNGEE. V lost 3 bases to trimming and J lost 8 bases, with 15 bases between them. CDR3 nucleotide sequence: TGTGCCAGCAGCGCCGGGGACTCGAGGCACACCATATATTTT. Protein: CASSAGDSRHTIYF.

The table lists this clonotype with many counts. The chain uses TRBV5-1 and TRBJ2-7; TRBD2 aligns across 10 bases. With V trimmed by 0 bases and J by 0 bases, 3 bases remained unmatched. This CDR3 region has 16 residues. Germline CDR1 SGHRS, CDR2 YFSETQ. DNA of the CDR3: TGCGCCAGCAGCTTGGTGGTAGCGGGAGGCTCCTACGAGCAGTACTTC. This sequence encodes CASSLVVAGGSYEQYF.

About this clonotype: A much larger clone lies one base from this, so it may be a read error. The rearrangement joins TRBV5-1 to TRBJ2-7; TRBD2 agrees at 16 bases. The V gene's germline CDR1 is SGHRS and CDR2 YFSETQ. The CDR3 runs 17 residues. J lost 3 bases, V lost 4 bases, and 7 bases had no gene match. CDR3: CASSTGTSGGAFYEQYF. CDR3 sequence (DNA): TGCGCCAGCAGCACGGGGACTAGCGGGGGGGCCTTCTACGAGCAGTACTTC.

A remark on this clonotype: With a much larger clone just one base away, this may be a read error. The chain couples TRBV6-2 or TRBV6-3 to TRBJ2-5, with a possible D match to TRBD1 (6 bases). TRBJ2-7 matches the DNA end more closely, so the J call is doubtful. The CDR3 covers 16 residues. Germline-derived CDR1 and CDR2 are MNHEY and SVGEGT. CDR3 in amino acids: CASRALAGALTYEQYF. DNA of the CDR3: TGTGCCAGCAGGGCCCTCGCAGGGGCCCTAACCTACGAGCAGTACTTC.

This clonotype was seen a handful of times. The chain combines TRBV9 with TRBJ2-5; D is possibly TRBD2 (7 bases). Germline-derived CDR1 and CDR2 are SGDLS and YYNGEE. V was shortened by 2 bases and J by 6 bases, with 20 bases between the two germline ends. This CDR3 comprises 16 residues. The CDR3 nucleotides are TGTGCCAGCAGCGTCTCCTGGGACGGGGGGCGGCAGACCCAGTACTTC. This encodes CASSVSWDGGRQTQYF.

In the case of this clonotype: A read error may be the cause here, since a much bigger clone is one base away. V gene TRBV19 combines with J gene TRBJ1-2; D might be TRBD1 (5 bases). The CDR3 contains 14 residues. Per germline, CDR1 LNHDA and CDR2 SQIVND (reference sequence). The CDR3 nucleotides read TGTGCCAGTACTCAGACAGCCGCAGCCCGAGACTACAACTTC. It yields the protein CASTQTAAARDYNF. Full variable domain (missing parts from reference TRBV19 and TRBJ1-2): DGGITQSPKYLFRKEGQNVTLSCEQNLNHDAMYWYRQDPGQGLRLIYYSQIVNDFQKGDIAEGYSVSREKKESFPLTVTSAQKNPTAFYLCASTQTAAARDYNFGSGTRLTVV.